This T cell receptor beta chain was profiled in a study of regulatory T cells in long-lasting Graves disease. Study-level results: Persistent cases of Graves' showed reduced TCR diversity relative to newly diagnosed patients. Patients with persistent disease showed a bias toward TRBV28, TRBJ1-2 and TRBJ2-5.

The authors built TCR beta libraries using iRepertoire HTBI primers and Arm-PCR of CDR3 regions. Original handling: Overall, samples carried approximately 56 TRBV and more than 13 TRBJ segments. TCRdb reanalysed the multiplex PCR reads using MiXCR and keeps one entry per CDR3 protein. TCRdb assigned the V and J calls; the authors' analysis was not used. The data show around 430,000 distinct CDR3 sequences, about 20% seen once. In its sample, this clonotype was seen a few times. Its antigen is not known. A much larger clone is a single base away; this may be a read error. The CDR3 is 16 amino acids. Germline CDR1 KGHDR, CDR2 SFDVKD. V was cut by 3 bases and J by 1 base, with 14 bases left in between. As for time point: persistent/refractory GD, antithyroid drugs over 5 years with positive TRAb. Extracted PBMC RNA gave rise to the TCR library.

Sample: peripheral blood mononuclear cells (PBMCs), taken when the disease was refractory, from a patient treated with antithyroid drugs. This receptor was taken from a female donor with Graves disease. The chain uses TRBV24-1 and TRBJ2-5, with TRBD1 as a possible D gene (6 bases). This chain's CDR3 is CATSDDQQGSQETQYF. CDR3 sequence (DNA): TGTGCCACCAGTGATGACCAACAGGGTTCCCAAGAGACCCAGTACTTC.